The 9 T cell receptor beta chains presented below share a single source sample, sequenced in a study of blood T cell repertoires in COVID-19. Only in-frame clones appear in the TCRdb table, and some are missing; sequencing was by immunoSEQ multiplex PCR. The table shows about 440,000 clones, with 70% to 90% occurring only once. Source material: PBMCs or T cells enriched from blood (not recorded which). The receptor source for this set is a woman aged 18-29 years with acute COVID-19.

The J gene is TRBJ2-7, the V gene TRBV19, with 10 positions matching TRBD1. V shed 4 bases and J 3 bases; nucleotides not matched to a gene: 6. The CDR3 covers 15 residues. Germline values: CDR1 LNHDA, CDR2 SQIVND (reference sequence). The CDR3, as DNA: TGTGCCAGTAGTAGCCGGGACAGGGGATACTACGAGCAGTACTTC. It encodes CASSSRDRGYYEQYF. The entire variable domain, with the rest obtained from reference TRBV19 and TRBJ2-7, is as follows: DGGITQSPKYLFRKEGQNVTLSCEQNLNHDAMYWYRQDPGQGLRLIYYSQIVNDFQKGDIAEGYSVSREKKESFPLTVTSAQKNPTAFYLCASSSRDRGYYEQYFGPGTRLTVT.

This rearrangement joins TRBV11-2 to TRBJ2-7; TRBD2 is a possible D gene (6 bases). CDR3 size: 13 residues. Germline loops: CDR1 SGHAT, CDR2 FQNNGV. V gave up 5 bases and J gave up 3 bases, with 11 bases separating them. The CDR3 here is CASSETSNYEQYF. The DNA of the CDR3 is TGTGCCAGCAGCGAGACTAGTAACTACGAGCAGTACTTC.

This chain links TRBV3-1 (or the pseudogene TRBV3-2) with TRBJ1-2; D gene unclear. The CDR3 is 13 amino acids. Germline assignment: CDR1 LGHDT and CDR2 YNNKEL (reference sequence). Between the trimmed V and J ends, which lost 0 bases and 7 bases, there was a span of 9 bases. DNA for the CDR3: TGTGCCAGCAGCCAAGAAGTTCGGAGTGGCTACACCTTC. Translating gives CASSQEVRSGYTF.

This rearrangement joins TRBV6-5 to TRBJ1-4, with a tentative D call TRBD1 (5 bases). The CDR3 covers 15 residues. Trimming cost V 6 bases and J 7 bases, with 18 bases left between them. Germline lookup yields CDR1 MNHEY and CDR2 SVGAGI. The CDR3 coding sequence is TGTGCCAGCAGCCCCACGGCAGGGAATGGTGAAAAACTGTTTTTT. This gives the protein CASSPTAGNGEKLFF.

Worth noting for this clone: Other DNA sequences within the sample encode an identical CDR3. V and J are TRBV9 and TRBJ1-1; TRBD1 agrees at 7 bases. The V segment lost 0 bases and the J segment 2 bases; nucleotides outside the gene matches: 1. CDR3 length equals 14 residues. Germline V gene data show CDR1 as SGDLS and CDR2 as YYNGEE. The CDR3 region is CASSVGDSNTEAFF. The DNA for the CDR3 is TGTGCCAGCAGCGTAGGGGACAGTAACACTGAAGCTTTCTTT.

V is TRBV29-1 and J is TRBJ1-1, with a weak D call TRBD1 (5 bases). The CDR3 contains 14 residues. Trimming removed 0 bases from V and 1 base from J, with 9 bases in between. Germline CDR1 is SQVTM and CDR2 is ANQGSEA. This CDR3 reads CSVEDKGENTEAFF. The CDR3 DNA is TGCAGCGTTGAAGATAAAGGGGAGAACACTGAAGCTTTCTTT. The variable domain in full, with the rest retrieved from reference TRBV29-1 and TRBJ1-1, is SAVISQKPSRDICQRGTSLTIQCQVDSQVTMMFWYRQQPGQSLTLIATANQGSEATYESGFVIDKFPISRPNLTFSTLTVSNMSPEDSSIYLCSVEDKGENTEAFFGQGTRLTVV.

This clone was recorded a few times. The chain joins TRBV5-1 to TRBJ2-7; TRBD1 matches 9 bases. Germline assignment: CDR1 SGHRS and CDR2 YFSETQ. This CDR3 is 14 amino acids long. V gave up 3 bases and J gave up 4 bases; unmatched junction bases: 5. CDR3 residues: CASSSGQGLYEQYF. Written as DNA, the CDR3 is TGCGCCAGCAGCTCGGGACAGGGTCTGTACGAGCAGTACTTC.

V and J are TRBV5-1 and TRBJ2-1; D is uncertain. In germline, CDR1 is SGHRS, CDR2 YFSETQ. This CDR3 is 17 amino acids long. V was clipped by 0 bases and J by 0 bases, with 13 bases between them. The CDR3 loop reads CASSLDSRGSSYNEQFF. The CDR3 DNA reads TGCGCCAGCAGCTTGGATAGCCGAGGAAGCTCCTACAATGAGCAGTTCTTC.

The chain employs TRBV1 and TRBJ1-4; the table's D call TRBD1 went unverified against the DNA. TRBV1 represents a pseudogene. CDR3 length equals 17 residues. CDR3 nucleotide sequence: TGCACCAGCAGCCAAGACCCCCTCCAGGCAACTAATGAAAAACTGTTTTTT. It encodes CTSSQDPLQATNEKLFF.